This TCR beta chain was sequenced in a study of T cells in Graves' hyperthyroidism and ophthalmopathy. About the research overall: It was at initial diagnosis, before any treatment, that peripheral blood was collected. The study, taken as a whole, reports: Ophthalmopathy stood apart from stable hyperthyroidism in a 13 V-J model. Among clonotypes expanded in thyroid above 0.001, most were also found in blood.

This clonotype was seen many times. Its specificity is not known. V shed 6 bases and J 6 bases; nucleotides not matched to a gene: 5. The CDR3 runs to 14 residues. Looked up from germline, CDR1 is LGHNT and CDR2 is FRNRAP. There were TCR beta CDR3 regions amplified from RNA transcripts. The primer set for the first-round RT-PCR of the TCR CDR3 was HTBI. TCRdb passed the multiplex PCR reads through MiXCR, listing each CDR3 protein once. The data contain some 360,000 distinct CDR3 sequences, approximately 18% of them singletons. 8.5 to 10 ml of fresh peripheral blood supplied the PBMCs. V usage is TRBV12-5 and J usage is TRBJ1-5; 10 bases match TRBD1. The sequence came from a woman aged 40-49 years with Graves' ophthalmopathy. Sequencing used blood. CDR3 sequence: CASGSGQGFQPQHF. CDR3 sequence (DNA): TGTGCTAGTGGATCGGGACAGGGGTTTCAGCCCCAGCATTTT.